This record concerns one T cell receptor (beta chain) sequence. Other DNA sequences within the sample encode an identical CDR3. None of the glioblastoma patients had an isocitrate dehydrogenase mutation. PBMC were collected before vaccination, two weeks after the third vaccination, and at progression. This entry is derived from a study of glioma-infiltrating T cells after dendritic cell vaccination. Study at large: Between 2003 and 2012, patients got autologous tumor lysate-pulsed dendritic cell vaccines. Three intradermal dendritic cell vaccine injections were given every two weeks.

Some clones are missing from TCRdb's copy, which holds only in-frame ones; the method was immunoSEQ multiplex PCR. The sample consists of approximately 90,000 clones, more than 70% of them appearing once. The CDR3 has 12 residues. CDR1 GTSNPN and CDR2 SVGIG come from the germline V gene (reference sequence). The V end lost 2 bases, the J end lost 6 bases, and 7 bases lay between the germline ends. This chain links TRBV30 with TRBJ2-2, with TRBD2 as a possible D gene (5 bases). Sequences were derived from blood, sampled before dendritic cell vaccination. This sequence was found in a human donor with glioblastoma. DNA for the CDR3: TGTGCCTGGAGTCACGGGGCCGGGGAGCTGTTTTTT. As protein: CAWSHGAGELFF. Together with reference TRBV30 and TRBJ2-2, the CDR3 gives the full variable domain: SQTIHQWPATLVQPVGSPLSLECTVEGTSNPNLYWYRQAAGRGLQLLFYSVGIGQISSEVPQNLSASRPQDRQFILSSKKLLLSDSGFYLCAWSHGAGELFFGEGSRLTVL.